This entry lists 20 T cell receptor beta chains sequenced from one sample in a study of cytomegalovirus exposure and HLA in healthy donors. PCR primers comprised 60 Vbeta and 13 Jbeta primers. Sequencing used immunoSEQ multiplex PCR; TCRdb keeps in-frame clones, though not all of them. The data hold approximately 110,000 clones, with around 77% observed a single time. Sequences were obtained from PBMCs. The receptors derive from a woman younger than 45 in good health and CMV-seropositive.

The rearrangement joins TRBV19 to TRBJ1-5; D possibly corresponds to TRBD1 (5 bases). Germline CDR1 reads LNHDA; CDR2 reads SQIVND (reference sequence). The CDR3 contains 14 residues. Trimming removed 5 bases at V and 5 bases at J, with 13 bases between. The DNA for the CDR3 is TGTGCCAGTAGTGCCAGGGAAACGGATCAGCCCCAGCATTTT. This translates into CASSARETDQPQHF.

This clone has more than one count but fewer than ten. The rearrangement links TRBV28 to TRBJ1-5; 9 bases match TRBD1. The germline V gene encodes CDR1 MDHEN and CDR2 SYDVKM. V lost 5 bases, J lost 1 base, and 9 bases stayed unmatched. The CDR3 is made up of 17 amino acids. The CDR3 DNA sequence: TGTGCCAGCAGTCCCGGGACAGGGCCCTTCAGCAATCAGCCCCAGCATTTT. Its translation is CASSPGTGPFSNQPQHF.

The chain recombines TRBV19 with TRBJ1-1; possible D gene TRBD1, 5 bases. This CDR3 has 16 residues. The V and J ends lost 1 base and 1 base respectively, with 13 bases between them. Germline V gene lookup returns CDR1 LNHDA and CDR2 SQIVND (reference sequence). CDR3 protein: CASSIAAAGGNTEAFF. Written as DNA, the CDR3 is TGTGCCAGTAGTATAGCTGCAGCCGGGGGGAACACTGAAGCTTTCTTT.

This chain connects TRBV9 to TRBJ2-5, with 14 bases identical to TRBD2. Trimming cost V 4 bases and J 0 bases; bases outside gene matches: 5. Germline assignment: CDR1 SGDLS and CDR2 YYNGEE. The CDR3 runs 17 residues. DNA of the CDR3: TGTGCCAGCAGCTTAGGACTAGCGGGGGGAAACCAAGAGACCCAGTACTTC. Its protein is CASSLGLAGGNQETQYF.

The V gene is TRBV7-2, the J gene TRBJ2-5, with a weak D call TRBD2 (5 bases). The CDR3 has 14 amino acids. CDR1 and CDR2 (germline): SGHTA, FQGNSA. The V gene lost 6 bases and the J gene lost 5 bases, with 16 bases spanning the gap. CDR3 coding DNA: TGTGCCAGCAGTTCTAGCTTTTCACGGGAGACCCAGTACTTC. Translating gives CASSSSFSRETQYF.

The chain recombines TRBV5-4 with TRBJ1-2; 12 bases map to TRBD1. Trimming removed 4 bases from V and 6 bases from J; junction bases left unmatched: 7. This CDR3 comprises 15 residues. Germline V gene sequence: CDR1 SGHNT, CDR2 YYREEE (reference sequence). The DNA for the CDR3 is TGTGCCAGCAGCCCGGGACAGGGGGCGATTGATGGCTACACCTTC. Translated: CASSPGQGAIDGYTF.

The chain has TRBV7-6 and TRBJ2-7, with 9 bases matching TRBD1. V lost 4 bases and J lost 1; bases outside the gene matches: 2. Germline V gene sequence: CDR1 SGHVS, CDR2 FNYEAQ. The CDR3 loop spans 14 amino acids. The CDR3 region is CASSSGQGSYEQYF. CDR3 DNA sequence: TGTGCCAGCAGCTCTGGACAGGGGTCCTACGAGCAGTACTTC.

The chain links TRBV7-9 to TRBJ1-5, with 8 positions matching TRBD1. CDR1 is SEHNR and CDR2 is FQNEAQ in the germline V gene (reference sequence). The CDR3 has 14 residues. After removal of 5 bases from V and 7 bases from J, the junction contained 7 bases not matched to a gene. Here the CDR3 reads CASSTGQGEQPQHF. The DNA for the CDR3 is TGTGCCAGCAGCACCGGACAGGGCGAACAGCCCCAGCATTTT.

The V call is TRBV10-3, the J call TRBJ2-2, with 9 bases that match TRBD1. The CDR3 consists of 15 residues. The V and J ends lost 7 bases and 4 bases, in that order; junction bases with no gene match: 7. Per germline, CDR1 ENHRY and CDR2 SYGVKD. The CDR3 nucleotides read TGTGCCATCAAGGAGGGGACAGGGTTCACCGGGGAGCTGTTTTTT. It encodes CAIKEGTGFTGELFF.

In its sample, this clone was seen once. This chain uses TRBV7-8 with TRBJ2-4; a weak D match, TRBD2 (7 bases). Trimming took off 5 bases at V and 13 bases at J, with 18 bases between the two ends. The CDR3 covers 13 residues. Germline loops: CDR1 SGHVS, CDR2 FQNEAQ. The CDR3 bases are TGTGCCAGCAGCCGAGACCTACAGGGACTACAGTACTTC. Translating gives CASSRDLQGLQYF.

The chain is built from TRBV5-8 and TRBJ2-5; maybe TRBD2 (6 bases). V dropped 2 bases and J dropped 5 bases, with 22 bases sitting between them. The CDR3 totals 17 residues. Germline V gene lookup returns CDR1 SGHTS and CDR2 YDEGEE. In DNA form, the CDR3 reads TGTGCCAGCAGCTTCGGGAGTAGCGCAACTGGCGGGGAGACCCAGTACTTC. This translates into CASSFGSSATGGETQYF.

The rearrangement joins TRBV19 to TRBJ2-7, with D maybe TRBD2 (7 bases). The V gene's germline CDR1 is LNHDA and CDR2 SQIVND (reference sequence). The CDR3 is 15 residues long. The V and J ends lost 1 base and 2 bases respectively, with 12 bases between them. Here the CDR3 reads CASSIAKGGTYEQYF. CDR3 DNA sequence: TGTGCCAGTAGTATAGCGAAGGGGGGGACCTACGAGCAGTACTTC.

The chain combines TRBV9 with TRBJ2-3; 7 positions agree with TRBD2. Trimming cost V 2 bases and J 0 bases; bases outside gene matches: 6. In germline, CDR1 is SGDLS, CDR2 YYNGEE. This CDR3 contains 16 residues. This CDR3 is CASSVSSGASTDTQYF. The CDR3 DNA follows: TGTGCCAGCAGCGTCTCCAGCGGGGCGAGCACAGATACGCAGTATTTT.

The V call is TRBV5-6, the J call TRBJ1-4; 8 nucleotides match TRBD1. The J segment lost 0 bases and the V segment lost 2 bases, leaving 6 bases of the junction unmatched. CDR1 is SGHDT, CDR2 YYEEEE, per germline. CDR3 length equals 17 residues. The CDR3 DNA reads as TGTGCCAGCAGCTTTCTGGACAGGGCCGCAACTAATGAAAAACTGTTTTTT. It is translated as CASSFLDRAATNEKLFF. The full variable domain, with the rest looked up from reference TRBV5-6 and TRBJ1-4, is DAGVTQSPTHLIKTRGQQVTLRCSPKSGHDTVSWYQQALGQGPQFIFQYYEEEERQRGNFPDRFSGHQFPNYSSELNVNALLLGDSALYLCASSFLDRAATNEKLFFGSGTQLSVL.

This chain joins TRBV5-1 and TRBJ1-1; the match to TRBD1 covers 9 bases. Germline values: CDR1 SGHRS, CDR2 YFSETQ. V shed 1 base and J 3 bases; nucleotides not matched to a gene: 4. The CDR3 runs to 15 residues. The CDR3 reads CASSLWGQGDTEAFF. CDR3 DNA: TGCGCCAGCAGCTTGTGGGGACAGGGAGACACTGAAGCTTTCTTT.

Comments on this clone: A read error may account for a junction end that differs from germline. CDR3 in amino acids: CASSYAGWSYGYTF. The CDR3 bases are TGTGCCAGCAGTTACGCAGGGTGGTCCTATGGCTACACCTTC. The V gene is TRBV10-3, the J gene TRBJ1-2, with D perhaps TRBD1 (5 bases). Germline V gene lookup returns CDR1 ENHRY and CDR2 SYGVKD. The CDR3 consists of 14 residues.

The chain links TRBV10-3 to TRBJ1-2; 7 bases align to TRBD1. V lost 6 bases to trimming and J lost 4 bases; unmatched junction nucleotides: 5. Germline V gives CDR1 ENHRY, CDR2 SYGVKD. The CDR3 sequence is 13 residues long. DNA for the CDR3: TGTGCCATCAGCTTCAGGGACAGCTATGGCTACACCTTC. This codes for CAISFRDSYGYTF.

This chain connects TRBV19 to TRBJ1-2; no clear D. The CDR3 runs to 13 residues. V shed 6 bases and J shed 6 bases, with 14 bases lying between them. Germline loops: CDR1 LNHDA, CDR2 SQIVND (reference sequence). This CDR3 reads CASSPSVAHGYTF. The DNA of the CDR3 is TGTGCCAGTAGCCCGAGTGTCGCTCATGGCTACACCTTC. Drawing the rest from reference TRBV19 and TRBJ1-2, the complete variable domain is DGGITQSPKYLFRKEGQNVTLSCEQNLNHDAMYWYRQDPGQGLRLIYYSQIVNDFQKGDIAEGYSVSREKKESFPLTVTSAQKNPTAFYLCASSPSVAHGYTFGSGTRLTVV.

This clone was seen only a few times. This rearrangement joins TRBV11-3 to TRBJ2-1; D remains unclear. V dropped 3 bases and J dropped 4 bases, with 10 bases sitting between them. CDR1 is SGHNT, CDR2 YENEEA, per germline. CDR3 length: 14 amino acids. CDR3 sequence reads: CASSLERSYNEQFF. The CDR3 bases are TGTGCCAGCAGCTTGGAGCGTTCGTACAATGAGCAGTTCTTC.

This chain uses TRBV5-1 with TRBJ1-5; D may be TRBD1 (5 bases). Per germline, CDR1 SGHRS and CDR2 YFSETQ. The CDR3 consists of 14 residues. Trimming took off 0 bases at V and 5 bases at J, with 9 bases between the two ends. The CDR3 here is CASSLGQKDQPQHF. Written as DNA, the CDR3 is TGCGCCAGCAGCTTGGGACAGAAGGATCAGCCCCAGCATTTT.